The following is a T cell receptor (beta chain) sequence with its context. Its antigen remains unknown. The data were taken from a study of T cell repertoires in cytomegalovirus infection. About the research overall: The authors relied on CMV epitopes, both recently identified HLA-C-restricted and well-studied HLA-B-restricted.

MiXCR was run by TCRdb on the reads, yielding one entry per CDR3 protein. The repertoire has tens of thousands of distinct CDR3 sequences, roughly a fifth of them found once; the top ten carry around 27%. This TCR was recovered from a human donor in good health (CMV status not recorded). Some clones in this sample may be carry-over from other donors' samples. The material was CD8+ T cells from cultured PBMCs, obtained from culture after CMV antigen stimulation.

The CDR3 DNA follows: TGTGCCAGCTCACCAGGCCCCCCCACTGAAGCTTTCTTT. This codes for CASSPGPPTEAFF. The chain links TRBV18 to TRBJ1-1; no reliable D call. Germline V gene lookup returns CDR1 KGHSH and CDR2 LQKENI. This CDR3 is built from 13 residues. V lost 2 bases, J lost 4 bases, and 8 bases lay in between.